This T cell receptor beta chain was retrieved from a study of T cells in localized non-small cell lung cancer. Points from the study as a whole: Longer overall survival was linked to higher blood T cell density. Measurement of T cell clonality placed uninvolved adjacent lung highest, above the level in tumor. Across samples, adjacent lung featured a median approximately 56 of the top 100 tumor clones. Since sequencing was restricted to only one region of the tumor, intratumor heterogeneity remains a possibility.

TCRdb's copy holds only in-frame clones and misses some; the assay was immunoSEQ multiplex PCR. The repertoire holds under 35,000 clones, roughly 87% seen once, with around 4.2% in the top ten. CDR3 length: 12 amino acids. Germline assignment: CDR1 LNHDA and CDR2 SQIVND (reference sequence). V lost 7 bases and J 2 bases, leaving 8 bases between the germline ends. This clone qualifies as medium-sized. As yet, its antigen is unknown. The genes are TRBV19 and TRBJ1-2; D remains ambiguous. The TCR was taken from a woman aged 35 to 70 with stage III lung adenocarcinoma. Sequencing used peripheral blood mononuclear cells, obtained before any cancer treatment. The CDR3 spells CASKEGNYGYTF. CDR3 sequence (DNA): TGTGCCAGTAAAGAGGGAAACTATGGCTACACCTTC.